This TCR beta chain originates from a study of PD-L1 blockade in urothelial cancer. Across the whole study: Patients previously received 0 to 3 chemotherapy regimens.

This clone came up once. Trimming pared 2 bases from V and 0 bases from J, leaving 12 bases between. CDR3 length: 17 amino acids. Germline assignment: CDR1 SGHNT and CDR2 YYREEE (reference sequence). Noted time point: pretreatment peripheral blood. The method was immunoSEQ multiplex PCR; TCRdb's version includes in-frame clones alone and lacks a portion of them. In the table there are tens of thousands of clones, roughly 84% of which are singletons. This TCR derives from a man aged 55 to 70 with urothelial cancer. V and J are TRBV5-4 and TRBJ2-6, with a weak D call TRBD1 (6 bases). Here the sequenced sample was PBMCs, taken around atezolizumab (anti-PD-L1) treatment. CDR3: CASSFGGRSSGANVLTF. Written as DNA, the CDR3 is TGTGCCAGCAGCTTTGGGGGCCGGAGCTCTGGGGCCAACGTCCTGACTTTC.